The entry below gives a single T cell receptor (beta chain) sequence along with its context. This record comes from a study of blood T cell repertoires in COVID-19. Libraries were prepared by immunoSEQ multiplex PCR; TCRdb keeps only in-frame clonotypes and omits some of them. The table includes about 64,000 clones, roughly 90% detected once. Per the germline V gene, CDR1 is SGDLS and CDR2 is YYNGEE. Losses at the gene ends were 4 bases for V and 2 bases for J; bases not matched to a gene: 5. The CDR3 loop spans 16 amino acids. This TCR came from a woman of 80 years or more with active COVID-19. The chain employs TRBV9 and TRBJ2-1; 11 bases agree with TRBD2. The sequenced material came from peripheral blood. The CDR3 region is CASSTSGGLTYNEQFF. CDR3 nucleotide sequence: TGTGCCAGCAGCACTAGCGGGGGCCTTACCTACAATGAGCAGTTCTTC.